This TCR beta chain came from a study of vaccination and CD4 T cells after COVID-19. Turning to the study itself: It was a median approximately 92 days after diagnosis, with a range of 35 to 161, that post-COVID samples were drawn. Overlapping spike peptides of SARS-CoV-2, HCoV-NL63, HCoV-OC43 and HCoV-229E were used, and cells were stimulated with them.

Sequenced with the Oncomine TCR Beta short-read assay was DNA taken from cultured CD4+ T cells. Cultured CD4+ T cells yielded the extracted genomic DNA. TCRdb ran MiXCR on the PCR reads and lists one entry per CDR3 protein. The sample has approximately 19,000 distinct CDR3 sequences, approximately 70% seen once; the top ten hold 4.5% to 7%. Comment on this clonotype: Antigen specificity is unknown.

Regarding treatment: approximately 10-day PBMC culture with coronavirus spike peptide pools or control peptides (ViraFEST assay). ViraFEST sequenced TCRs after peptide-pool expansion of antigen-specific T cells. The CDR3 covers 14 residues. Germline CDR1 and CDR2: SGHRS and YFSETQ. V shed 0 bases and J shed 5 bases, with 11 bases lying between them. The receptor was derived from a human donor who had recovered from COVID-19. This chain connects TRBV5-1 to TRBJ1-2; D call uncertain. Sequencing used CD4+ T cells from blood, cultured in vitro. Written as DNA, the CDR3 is TGCGCCAGCAGCTTGGATGGAAGTGGTTATGGCTACACCTTC. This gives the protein CASSLDGSGYGYTF.